What follows are 18 T cell receptor beta chains derived from one specimen sequenced in a study of CD8+CD57+ T cells in acquired aplastic anemia. All patients picked for sequencing had shown, by flow cytometry, an expansion of CD8+CD57+ cells. Genomic DNA templated the TCR beta VDJ and CDR3 profiling. TCRdb processed the reads anew with MiXCR; each CDR3 protein has one entry. The table lists hundreds of thousands of distinct CDR3 sequences, less than 35% of them singletons. The sequenced sample consisted of sorted CD4+, CD8+, or CD8+CD57+ T cells (not recorded which) from PBMCs. The receptor source for this set is a human donor with aplastic anemia.

This clonotype was counted only a few times. This rearrangement joins TRBV2 to TRBJ1-1; the match to TRBD1 covers 9 bases. Trimming removed 8 bases from V and 4 bases from J; junction bases left unmatched: 14. This CDR3 has 16 residues. Germline V gene sequence: CDR1 SNHLY, CDR2 FYNNEI. Written as DNA, the CDR3 is TGTGCCAGCGACGGGACAGGGCTTATCGGGGGCACTGAAGCTTTCTTT. Translated, it gives CASDGTGLIGGTEAFF.

The table lists this clonotype with many counts. The V call is TRBV12-3 or TRBV12-4, the J call TRBJ1-6; D unclear. The CDR3 loop spans 16 amino acids. The V and J ends lost 7 bases and 9 bases respectively, with 22 bases between them. Here the CDR3 reads CASTGTNQPDGSPLHF. CDR3 in DNA: TGTGCCAGCACCGGAACTAATCAGCCCGACGGTTCACCCCTCCACTTT.

This clonotype was recorded a few times. The chain combines TRBV9 with TRBJ1-5; weak D call: TRBD1 (5 bases). The CDR3 runs 16 residues. Germline CDR1 reads SGDLS; CDR2 reads YYNGEE. V was clipped by 4 bases and J by 8 bases, with 22 bases between them. The CDR3 region has the DNA TGTGCCAGCAGCAAGAGAGGTATAACAGGCCAGGAGCCCCAGCATTTT. This translates into CASSKRGITGQEPQHF. Complete variable domain (other parts from reference TRBV9 and TRBJ1-5): DSGVTQTPKHLITATGQRVTLRCSPRSGDLSVYWYQQSLDQGLQFLIQYYNGEERAKGNILERFSAQQFPDLHSELNLSSLELGDSALYFCASSKRGITGQEPQHFGDGTRLSIL.

This clonotype was recorded a few times. This sequence joins TRBV5-1 and TRBJ2-2; D remains unclear. V lost 1 base, J lost 5 bases, and 6 bases lay in between. Germline CDR1 reads SGHRS; CDR2 reads YFSETQ. The CDR3 runs to 13 residues. The CDR3 spells CASSLLSTGELFF. The DNA for the CDR3 is TGCGCCAGCAGCTTGTTAAGTACCGGGGAGCTGTTTTTT.

This clonotype was counted ten times or more. CDR3 amino acids: CATSETNGQVFNQPQHF. CDR3 in DNA: TGTGCCACCAGTGAGACTAACGGACAGGTCTTCAATCAGCCCCAGCATTTT. The chain uses TRBV24-1 and TRBJ1-5, with 7 bases matching TRBD1. J gave up 3 bases and V 4 bases, and 11 bases lay outside the gene matches. This CDR3 region has 17 residues. Germline assignment: CDR1 KGHDR and CDR2 SFDVKD.

On this clonotype: One junction end disagrees with the germline gene, perhaps due to a read error. The chain employs TRBV10-3 and TRBJ1-4; D may be TRBD1 (5 bases). The CDR3 is 16 amino acids. In germline, CDR1 is ENHRY, CDR2 SYGVKD. CDR3 DNA: TGTGCCAGCAGTGGCTTCAGTCAGGGATCGGGTGAAAAACTGTTTTTT. As protein: CASSGFSQGSGEKLFF.

The chain joins TRBV7-6 to TRBJ2-7, with D hard to call. The CDR3 sequence is 16 residues long. The V and J ends lost 1 base and 1 base respectively, with 14 bases between them. Germline V gene data show CDR1 as SGHVS and CDR2 as FNYEAQ. The CDR3 DNA is TGTGCCAGCAGCTTAGTCCCTGCCTCCATGTCCTACGAGCAGTACTTC. Its translation is CASSLVPASMSYEQYF.

This clonotype was counted only a few times. The chain is built from TRBV6-2 or TRBV6-3 and TRBJ1-1; the D is unclear. V lost 6 bases and J 8 bases, leaving 13 bases between the germline ends. Germline CDR1 and CDR2: MNHEY and SVGEGT. The CDR3 length is 12 residues. The CDR3 here is CASSHPSREAFF. CDR3 sequence (DNA): TGTGCCAGCAGCCATCCAAGCCGCGAAGCTTTCTTT.

This clonotype was seen ten or more times. The gene calls are TRBV29-1 and TRBJ2-1; D unresolved. The CDR3 has 14 residues. Germline V CDR1 and CDR2: SQVTM, ANQGSEA. The ends were cut back, 3 bases at V and 0 bases at J, with 9 bases in the middle. The DNA of the CDR3 is TGCAGCGTTGATACGGAAAGCTCCTACAATGAGCAGTTCTTC. Protein sequence: CSVDTESSYNEQFF.

This clonotype is a singleton in its sample. This could be a read error, since a much larger clone is one nucleotide away. The chain recombines TRBV10-3 with TRBJ1-2, with a tentative D call TRBD1 (5 bases). The V and J ends lost 5 bases and 5 bases respectively, with 15 bases between them. Germline V gives CDR1 ENHRY, CDR2 SYGVKD. The CDR3 has 14 amino acids. The CDR3 loop reads CAISYAGTDYGYTF. The CDR3 coding sequence is TGTGCCATCAGTTACGCCGGGACGGATTATGGCTACACCTTC.

This clonotype appeared many times. The chain is built from TRBV20-1 and TRBJ1-2; D might be TRBD1 (5 bases). With 4 bases removed from V and 0 bases from J, the gap between germline ends came to 15 bases. The CDR3 has 15 residues. Germline-derived CDR1 and CDR2 are DFQATT and SNEGSKA (reference sequence). The CDR3 here is CSAKGDRASNYGYTF. CDR3 nucleotides: TGCAGTGCTAAAGGCGACAGAGCCTCTAACTATGGCTACACCTTC.

This clonotype was seen only a few times. This chain joins TRBV15 and TRBJ2-2; the D gene is possibly TRBD1 (5 bases). Germline CDR1 reads LNHNV; CDR2 reads YYDKDF (reference sequence). The V gene lost 2 bases and the J gene lost 5 bases, with 15 bases spanning the gap. CDR3 length: 16 amino acids. The CDR3: CATSRPLGRSTGELFF. CDR3 DNA: TGTGCCACCAGCAGACCCCTGGGGCGGAGTACCGGGGAGCTGTTTTTT.

Ten or more counts support this clonotype. The genes are TRBV20-1 and TRBJ2-7, with 8 nucleotides matching TRBD2. The CDR3 contains 14 residues. Germline CDR1 and CDR2: DFQATT and SNEGSKA (reference sequence). After removal of 3 bases from V and 1 base from J, the junction contained 5 bases not matched to a gene. CDR3 in amino acids: CSARGSGTSYEQYF. CDR3 DNA: TGCAGTGCTAGGGGTAGCGGGACATCCTACGAGCAGTACTTC.

There are a few counts of this clonotype. This sequence joins TRBV7-9 and TRBJ1-1; D ambiguous. CDR1 SEHNR and CDR2 FQNEAQ come from the germline V gene (reference sequence). There are 14 residues in the CDR3. V lost 6 bases, J lost 5 bases, and 16 bases lay in between. Here the CDR3 reads CASSKAGSGTEAFF. In DNA form, the CDR3 reads TGTGCCAGCAGTAAAGCCGGGTCTGGTACTGAAGCTTTCTTT.

This clonotype was picked up many times. The chain is built from TRBV19 and TRBJ1-5, with 8 bases matching TRBD1. The CDR3 length is 14 residues. V lost 5 bases and J lost 6; bases outside the gene matches: 6. Looked up from germline, CDR1 is LNHDA and CDR2 is SQIVND (reference sequence). This CDR3 reads CASSFWTGTQPQHF. The CDR3, as DNA: TGTGCCAGTAGTTTTTGGACAGGGACTCAGCCCCAGCATTTT.

This rearrangement joins TRBV20-1 to TRBJ2-5, with 15 nucleotides matching TRBD2. The ends lost 6 bases at V and 7 bases at J; junction bases unmatched: 6. The CDR3 is made up of 14 amino acids. CDR1 DFQATT and CDR2 SNEGSKA come from the germline V gene (reference sequence). CDR3 in amino acids: CSADGTSGGRTQYF. As DNA, the CDR3 is TGCAGTGCGGATGGGACTAGCGGGGGGAGGACCCAGTACTTC.

The genes are TRBV25-1 and TRBJ1-6; TRBD1 matches at 10 bases. The CDR3 runs to 17 residues. The J segment lost 9 bases and the V segment lost 4 bases, leaving 12 bases of the junction unmatched. Germline V lookup: CDR1 MGHDK, CDR2 SYGVNS. The CDR3 coding sequence is TGTGCCAGCAGTGGGGCTCCCGGACAGGGGGAGGTTTCACCCCTCCACTTT. Protein: CASSGAPGQGEVSPLHF.

Ten or more counts support this clonotype. The chain uses TRBV7-6 and TRBJ2-7; 8 bases align to TRBD1. After removal of 5 bases from V and 6 bases from J, the junction contained 3 bases not matched to a gene. CDR1 SGHVS and CDR2 FNYEAQ come from the germline V gene. This CDR3 has 12 amino acids. The CDR3 nucleotides are TGTGCCAGCAGCGCAGACAGGGGCGAGCAGTACTTC. Translated: CASSADRGEQYF.